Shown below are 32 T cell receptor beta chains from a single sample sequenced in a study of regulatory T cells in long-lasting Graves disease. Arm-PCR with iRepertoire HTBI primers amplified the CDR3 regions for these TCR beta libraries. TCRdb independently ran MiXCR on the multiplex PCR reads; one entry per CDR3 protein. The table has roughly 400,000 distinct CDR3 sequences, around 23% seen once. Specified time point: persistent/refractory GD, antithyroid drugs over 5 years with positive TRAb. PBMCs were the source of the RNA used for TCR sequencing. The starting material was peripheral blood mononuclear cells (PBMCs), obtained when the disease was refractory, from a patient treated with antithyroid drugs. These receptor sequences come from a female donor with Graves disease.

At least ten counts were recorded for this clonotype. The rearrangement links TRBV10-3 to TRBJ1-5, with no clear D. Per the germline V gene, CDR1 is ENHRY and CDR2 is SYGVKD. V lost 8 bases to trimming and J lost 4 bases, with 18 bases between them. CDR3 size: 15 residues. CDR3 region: CAISRSGIENQPQHF. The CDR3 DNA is TGTGCCATCTCTCGGTCGGGGATAGAGAATCAGCCCCAGCATTTT.

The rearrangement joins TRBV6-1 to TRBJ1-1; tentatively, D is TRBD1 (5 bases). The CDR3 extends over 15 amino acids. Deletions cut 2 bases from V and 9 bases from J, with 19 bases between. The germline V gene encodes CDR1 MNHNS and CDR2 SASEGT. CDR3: CASSEWRKTGRQAFF. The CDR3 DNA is TGTGCCAGCAGTGAATGGAGGAAGACGGGGCGGCAAGCTTTCTTT.

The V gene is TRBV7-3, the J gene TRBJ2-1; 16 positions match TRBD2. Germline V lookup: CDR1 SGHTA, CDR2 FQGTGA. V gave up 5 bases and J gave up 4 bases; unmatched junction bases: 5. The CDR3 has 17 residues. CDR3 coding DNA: TGTGCCAGCAGCGGGACTAGCGGGAGGGCCCGATACAATGAGCAGTTCTTC. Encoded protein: CASSGTSGRARYNEQFF.

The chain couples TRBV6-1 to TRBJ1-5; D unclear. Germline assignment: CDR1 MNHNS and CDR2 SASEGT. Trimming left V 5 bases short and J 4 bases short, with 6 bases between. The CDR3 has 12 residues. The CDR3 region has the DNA TGTGCCAGCAGTACAAGGAATCAGCCCCAGCATTTT. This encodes CASSTRNQPQHF.

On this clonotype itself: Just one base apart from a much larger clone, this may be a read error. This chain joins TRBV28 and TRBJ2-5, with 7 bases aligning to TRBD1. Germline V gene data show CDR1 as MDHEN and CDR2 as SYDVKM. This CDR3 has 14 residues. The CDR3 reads CVSSGQGVQETQYF. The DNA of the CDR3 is TGTGTCAGCAGTGGGCAGGGGGTCCAAGAGACCCAGTACTTC.

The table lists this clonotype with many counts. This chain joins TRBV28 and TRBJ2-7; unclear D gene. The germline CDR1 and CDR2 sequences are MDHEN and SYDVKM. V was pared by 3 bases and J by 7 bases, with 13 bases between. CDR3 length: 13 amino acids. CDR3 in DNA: TGTGCCAGCAGTTTTTCCAGTATGGGTGAGCAGTACTTC. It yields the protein CASSFSSMGEQYF.

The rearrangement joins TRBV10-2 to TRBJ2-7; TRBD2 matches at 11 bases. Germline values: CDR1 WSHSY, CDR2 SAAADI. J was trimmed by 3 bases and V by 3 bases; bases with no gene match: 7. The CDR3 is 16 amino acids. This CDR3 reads CASSDRGLAGGYEQYF. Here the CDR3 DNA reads TGCGCCAGCAGTGACAGGGGGCTAGCGGGGGGCTACGAGCAGTACTTC.

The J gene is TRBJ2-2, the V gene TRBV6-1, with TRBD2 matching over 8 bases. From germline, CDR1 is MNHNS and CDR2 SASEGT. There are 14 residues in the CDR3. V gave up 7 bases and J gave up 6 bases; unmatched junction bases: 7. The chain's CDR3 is CASNQRETAGELFF. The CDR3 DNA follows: TGTGCCAGCAACCAGCGGGAGACGGCCGGGGAGCTGTTTTTT.

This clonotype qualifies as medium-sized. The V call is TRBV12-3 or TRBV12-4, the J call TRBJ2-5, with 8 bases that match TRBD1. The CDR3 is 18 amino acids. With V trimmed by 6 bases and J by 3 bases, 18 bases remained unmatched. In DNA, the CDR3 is TGTGCCAGCAGCGCTAGGGGAGGTATTACGACAGGGGAAGAGACCCAGTACTTC. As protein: CASSARGGITTGEETQYF.

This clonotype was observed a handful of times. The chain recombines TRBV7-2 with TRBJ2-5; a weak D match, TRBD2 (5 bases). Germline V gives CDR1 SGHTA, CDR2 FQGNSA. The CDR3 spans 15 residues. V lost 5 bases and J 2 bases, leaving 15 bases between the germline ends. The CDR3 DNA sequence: TGTGCCAGCAGCCCGACGGTGACTAATCAAGAGACCCAGTACTTC. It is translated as CASSPTVTNQETQYF.

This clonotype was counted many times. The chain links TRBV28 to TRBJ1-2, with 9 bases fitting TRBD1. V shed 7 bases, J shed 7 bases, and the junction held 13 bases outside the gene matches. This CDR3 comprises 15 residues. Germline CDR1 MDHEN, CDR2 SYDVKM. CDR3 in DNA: TGTGCCAGCAATTCCGGGACAGGGACCTCCGCTGGCTACACCTTC. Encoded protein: CASNSGTGTSAGYTF.

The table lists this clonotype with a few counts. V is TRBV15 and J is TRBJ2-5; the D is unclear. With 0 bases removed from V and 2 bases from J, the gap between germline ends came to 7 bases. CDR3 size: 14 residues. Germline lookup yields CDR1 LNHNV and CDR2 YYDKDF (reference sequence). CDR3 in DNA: TGTGCCACCAGCAGAGAGGAAAGGCAAGAGACCCAGTACTTC. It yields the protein CATSREERQETQYF.

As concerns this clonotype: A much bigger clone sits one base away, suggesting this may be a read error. This CDR3 is CASSSGVWGIEQYF. For the CDR3, the DNA is TGTGCCAGCAGTTCTGGGGTTTGGGGGATCGAGCAGTACTTC. This chain connects TRBV12-3 or TRBV12-4 to TRBJ2-7, with D perhaps given as TRBD1 or TRBD2 (5 bases each). The CDR3 contains 14 residues. V lost 4 bases to trimming and J lost 6 bases, with 16 bases between them.

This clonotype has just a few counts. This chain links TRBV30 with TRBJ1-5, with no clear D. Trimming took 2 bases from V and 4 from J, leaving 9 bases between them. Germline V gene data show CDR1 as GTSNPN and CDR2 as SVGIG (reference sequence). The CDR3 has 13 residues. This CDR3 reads CAWSSSANQPQHF. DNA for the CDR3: TGTGCCTGGAGTTCCAGTGCGAATCAGCCCCAGCATTTT.

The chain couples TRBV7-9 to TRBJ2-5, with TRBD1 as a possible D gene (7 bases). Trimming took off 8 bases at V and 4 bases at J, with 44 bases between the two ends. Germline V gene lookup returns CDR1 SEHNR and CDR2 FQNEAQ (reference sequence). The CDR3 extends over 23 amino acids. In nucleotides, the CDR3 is TGTGCCAGCCGGCCGAACCTCCGGAGGGGAAGTAACTTGCCAGGGGGACCCCGAGAGACCCAGTACTTC. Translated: CASRPNLRRGSNLPGGPRETQYF.

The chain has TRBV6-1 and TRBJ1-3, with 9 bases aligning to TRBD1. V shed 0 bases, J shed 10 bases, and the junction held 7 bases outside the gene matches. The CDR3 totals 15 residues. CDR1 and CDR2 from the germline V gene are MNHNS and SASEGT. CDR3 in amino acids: CASSEADRGGDTIYF. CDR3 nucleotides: TGTGCCAGCAGTGAAGCGGACAGGGGAGGAGATACCATATATTTT.

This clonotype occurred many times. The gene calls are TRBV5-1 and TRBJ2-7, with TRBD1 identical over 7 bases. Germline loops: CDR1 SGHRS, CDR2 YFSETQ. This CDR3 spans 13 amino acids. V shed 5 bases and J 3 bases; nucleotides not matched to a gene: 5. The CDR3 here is CASRAGTDYEQYF. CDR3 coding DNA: TGCGCCAGCAGAGCCGGGACAGACTACGAGCAGTACTTC.

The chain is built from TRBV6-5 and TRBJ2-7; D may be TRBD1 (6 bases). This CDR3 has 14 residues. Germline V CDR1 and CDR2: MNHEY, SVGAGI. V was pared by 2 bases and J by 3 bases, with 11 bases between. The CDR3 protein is CASSYGSGDYEQYF. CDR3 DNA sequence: TGTGCCAGCAGTTACGGTTCAGGGGACTACGAGCAGTACTTC.

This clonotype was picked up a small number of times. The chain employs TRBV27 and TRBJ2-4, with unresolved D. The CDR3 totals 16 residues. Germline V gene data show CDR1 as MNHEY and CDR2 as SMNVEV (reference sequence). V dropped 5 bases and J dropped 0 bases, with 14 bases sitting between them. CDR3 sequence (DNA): TGTGCCAGCAGTACGATTCGGGTCGGAGCCAAAAACATTCAGTACTTC. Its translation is CASSTIRVGAKNIQYF.

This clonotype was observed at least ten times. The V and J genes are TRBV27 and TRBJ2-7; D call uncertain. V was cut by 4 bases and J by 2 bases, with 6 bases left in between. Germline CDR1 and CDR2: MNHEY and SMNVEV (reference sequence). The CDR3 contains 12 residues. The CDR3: CASSSTPYEQYF. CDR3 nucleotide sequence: TGTGCCAGCAGTTCGACGCCCTACGAGCAGTACTTC.

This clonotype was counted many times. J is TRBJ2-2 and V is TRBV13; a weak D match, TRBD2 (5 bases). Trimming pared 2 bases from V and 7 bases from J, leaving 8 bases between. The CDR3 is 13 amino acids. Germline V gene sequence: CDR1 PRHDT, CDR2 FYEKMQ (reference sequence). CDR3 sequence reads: CASSLLEGGELFF. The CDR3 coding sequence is TGTGCCAGCAGCTTACTTGAGGGCGGGGAGCTGTTTTTT.

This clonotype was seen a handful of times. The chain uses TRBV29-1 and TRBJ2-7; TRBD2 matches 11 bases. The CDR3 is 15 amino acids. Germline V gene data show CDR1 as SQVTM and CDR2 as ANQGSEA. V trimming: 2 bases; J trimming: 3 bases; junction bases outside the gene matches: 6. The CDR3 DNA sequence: TGCAGCGTTGAATTAGCGGGAGGGCCGAACTACGAGCAGTACTTC. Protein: CSVELAGGPNYEQYF.

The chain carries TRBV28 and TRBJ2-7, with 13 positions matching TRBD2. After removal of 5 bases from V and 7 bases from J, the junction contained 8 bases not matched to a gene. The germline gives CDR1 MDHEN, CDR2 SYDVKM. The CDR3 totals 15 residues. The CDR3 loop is CASSRLAGGLSEQYF. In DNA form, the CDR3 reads TGTGCCAGCAGTCGACTAGCGGGAGGTTTGAGTGAGCAGTACTTC.

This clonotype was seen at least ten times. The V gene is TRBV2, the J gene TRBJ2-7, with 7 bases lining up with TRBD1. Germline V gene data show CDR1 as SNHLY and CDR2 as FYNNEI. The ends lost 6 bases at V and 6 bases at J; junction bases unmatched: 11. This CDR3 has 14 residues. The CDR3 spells CASSRRRQGLEQYF. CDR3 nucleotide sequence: TGTGCCAGCAGCCGCCGGCGACAGGGCCTCGAGCAGTACTTC.

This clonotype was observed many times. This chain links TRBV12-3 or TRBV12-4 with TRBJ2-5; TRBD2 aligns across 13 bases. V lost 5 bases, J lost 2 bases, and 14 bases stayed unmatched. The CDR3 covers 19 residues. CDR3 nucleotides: TGTGCCAGCAGTAAGATGACTAGCGGGAGGCCTGTACCACAAGAGACCCAGTACTTC. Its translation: CASSKMTSGRPVPQETQYF.

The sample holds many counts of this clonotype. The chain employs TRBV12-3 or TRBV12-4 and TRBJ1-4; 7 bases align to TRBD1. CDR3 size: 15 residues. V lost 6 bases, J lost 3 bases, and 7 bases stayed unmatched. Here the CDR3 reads CASSSPGQSNEKLFF. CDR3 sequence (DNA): TGTGCCAGCAGCTCACCGGGACAGTCTAATGAAAAACTGTTTTTT.

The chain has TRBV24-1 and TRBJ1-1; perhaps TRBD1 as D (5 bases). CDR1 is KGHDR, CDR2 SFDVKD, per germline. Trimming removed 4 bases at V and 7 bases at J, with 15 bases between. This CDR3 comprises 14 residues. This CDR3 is CATSDPGTPNEAFF. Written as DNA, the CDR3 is TGTGCCACCAGTGACCCCGGGACGCCCAATGAAGCTTTCTTT.

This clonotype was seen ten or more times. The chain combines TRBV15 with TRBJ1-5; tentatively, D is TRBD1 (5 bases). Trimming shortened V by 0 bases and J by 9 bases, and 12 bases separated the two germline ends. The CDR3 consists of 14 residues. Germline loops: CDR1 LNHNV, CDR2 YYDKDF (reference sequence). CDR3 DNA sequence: TGTGCCACCAGCAGAGAACAGGTCCGAGGGCCCCAGCATTTT. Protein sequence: CATSREQVRGPQHF.

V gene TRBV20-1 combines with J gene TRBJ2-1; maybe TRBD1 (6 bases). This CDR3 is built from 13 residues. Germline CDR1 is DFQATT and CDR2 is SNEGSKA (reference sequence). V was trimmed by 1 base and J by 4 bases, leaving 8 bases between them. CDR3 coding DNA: TGCAGTGCTAGAGGACAGGTTTACAATGAGCAGTTCTTC. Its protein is CSARGQVYNEQFF.

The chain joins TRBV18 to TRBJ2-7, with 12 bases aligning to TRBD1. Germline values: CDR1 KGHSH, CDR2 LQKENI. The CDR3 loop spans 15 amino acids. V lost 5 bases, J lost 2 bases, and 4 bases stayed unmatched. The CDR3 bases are TGTGCCAGCTCAGCCGGGACAGGGGGCGCCTACGAGCAGTACTTC. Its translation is CASSAGTGGAYEQYF.

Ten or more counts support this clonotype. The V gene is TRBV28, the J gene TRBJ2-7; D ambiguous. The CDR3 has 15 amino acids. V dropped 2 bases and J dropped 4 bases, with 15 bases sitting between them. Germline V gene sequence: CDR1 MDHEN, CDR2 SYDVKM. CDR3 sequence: CASSLPDGPGYEQYF. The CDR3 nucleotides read TGTGCCAGCAGTTTACCGGACGGACCGGGTTACGAGCAGTACTTC. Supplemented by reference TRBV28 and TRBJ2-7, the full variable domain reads DVKVTQSSRYLVKRTGEKVFLECVQDMDHENMFWYRQDPGLGLRLIYFSYDVKMKEKGDIPEGYSVSREKKERFSLILESASTNQTSMYLCASSLPDGPGYEQYFGPGTRLTVT.

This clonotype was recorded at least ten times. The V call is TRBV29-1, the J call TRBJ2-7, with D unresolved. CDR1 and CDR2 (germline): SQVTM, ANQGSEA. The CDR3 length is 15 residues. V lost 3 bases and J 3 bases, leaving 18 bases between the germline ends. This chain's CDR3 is CSVETNTDGYYEQYF. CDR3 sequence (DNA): TGCAGCGTTGAGACAAACACGGACGGATACTACGAGCAGTACTTC.